This T cell receptor (beta chain) was identified in a study of blood T cell repertoires in COVID-19. Across the whole study: Researchers got acute and convalescent COVID-19 samples from the United States, Italy and Spain.

Source study methods: Amplifying reference gene primers gave estimates of nucleated cell counts. Generated by immunoSEQ multiplex PCR, the TCRdb table keeps only in-frame clones and is missing some. D and trimming were read from the DNA, whereas the V and J calls and clone size are those reported in that table. Seen here are about 260,000 clones, about 80% observed once, and the top ten hold 1.9%. The CDR3 is made up of 13 amino acids. V gave up 5 bases and J gave up 7 bases, with 14 bases separating them. The sequence derives from a woman aged 80 or over with acute or convalescent COVID-19. This chain joins TRBV12-3 or TRBV12-4 and TRBJ1-2; D may be TRBD1 (5 bases). Source material: peripheral blood. The CDR3 region is CASSGASGTGYTF. The CDR3 nucleotides read TGTGCCAGCAGTGGGGCTTCAGGTACTGGCTACACCTTC.